This T cell receptor beta chain was captured in a study of early T cells in non-severe SARS-CoV-2 infection. The overall study: Investigators sequenced bulk RNA drawn from unsorted whole blood, and chains remained unpaired. General study findings and limits: Matching results from VDJdb favored anti-spike CD8 responses, leaving private and CD4 specificities undetected.

Individual cDNA molecules received unique molecular identifiers during library preparation. TCRdb called the 5' RACE reads again in MiXCR, with one record for every CDR3 protein. The repertoire holds roughly 41,000 distinct CDR3 sequences, with 4.5% to 7% as singletons. With 2 bases removed from V and 9 bases from J, the gap between germline ends came to 18 bases. Germline V gives CDR1 SGHTA, CDR2 FQGNSA. This CDR3 has 15 amino acids. This clonotype was picked up many times. The antigen is unknown. Sequencing input: whole blood. The chain employs TRBV7-2 and TRBJ2-3; possible D gene TRBD1, 5 bases. The sequence was obtained from an adult who was a healthcare worker with PCR-confirmed SARS-CoV-2 infection or an uninfected control (not recorded which). The CDR3 DNA reads TGTGCCAGCAGCTTAACAAATGACTTGGGGCGCACGCAGTATTTT. Protein product: CASSLTNDLGRTQYF.